This record covers a single T cell receptor (beta chain). The germline V and J ends were trimmed by 2 bases and 0 bases, with 8 bases remaining between them. Germline CDR1 and CDR2: MNHNS and SASEGT. The length of the CDR3 is 15 residues. The PCR contained 60 Vbeta and 13 Jbeta primers. The assay was immunoSEQ multiplex PCR, and TCRdb's table has in-frame clones only and misses some. The sample has over 85,000 clones; around four fifths are singletons. These data come from a study of cytomegalovirus exposure and HLA in healthy donors. This chain links TRBV6-1 with TRBJ2-1; perhaps TRBD1 as D (5 bases). The clonotype was recovered from a man aged 40-49 years in good health and CMV-seronegative. Material: PBMCs. The CDR3 sequence is CASSEWGDSYNEQFF. CDR3 in DNA: TGTGCCAGCAGTGAATGGGGCGACTCCTACAATGAGCAGTTCTTC.